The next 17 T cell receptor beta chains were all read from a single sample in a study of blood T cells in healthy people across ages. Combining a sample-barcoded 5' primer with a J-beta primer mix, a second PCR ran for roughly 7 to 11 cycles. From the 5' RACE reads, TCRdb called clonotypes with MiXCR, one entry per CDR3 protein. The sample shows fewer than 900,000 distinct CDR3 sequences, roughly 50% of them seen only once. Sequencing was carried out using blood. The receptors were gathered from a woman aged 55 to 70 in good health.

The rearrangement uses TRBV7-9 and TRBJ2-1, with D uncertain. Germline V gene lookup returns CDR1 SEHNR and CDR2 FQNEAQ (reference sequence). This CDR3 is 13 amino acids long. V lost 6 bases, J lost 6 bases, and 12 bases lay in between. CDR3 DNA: TGTGCCAGCAGTACCGACGGATTCAATGAGCAGTTCTTC. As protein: CASSTDGFNEQFF.

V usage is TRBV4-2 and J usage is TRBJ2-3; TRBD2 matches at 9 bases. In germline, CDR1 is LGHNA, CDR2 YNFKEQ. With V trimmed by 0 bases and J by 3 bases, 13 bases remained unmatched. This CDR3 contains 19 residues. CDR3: CASSQDLPRASGKTDTQYF. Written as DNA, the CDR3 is TGTGCCAGCAGCCAAGATCTCCCCAGAGCTAGCGGGAAAACAGATACGCAGTATTTT.

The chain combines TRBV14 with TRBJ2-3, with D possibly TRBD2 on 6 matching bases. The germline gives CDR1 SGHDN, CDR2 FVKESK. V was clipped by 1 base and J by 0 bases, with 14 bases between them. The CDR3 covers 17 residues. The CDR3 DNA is TGTGCCAGCAGCCAAGGGCGCGGGACGGGGAGCACAGATACGCAGTATTTT. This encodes CASSQGRGTGSTDTQYF.

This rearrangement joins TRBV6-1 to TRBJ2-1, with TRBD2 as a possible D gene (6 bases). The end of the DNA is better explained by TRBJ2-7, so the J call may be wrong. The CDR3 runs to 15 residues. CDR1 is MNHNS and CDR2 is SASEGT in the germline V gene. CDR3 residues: CASAFGDLQFNEQYF. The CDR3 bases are TGTGCCAGCGCCTTCGGGGACTTGCAATTCAATGAGCAGTACTTC.

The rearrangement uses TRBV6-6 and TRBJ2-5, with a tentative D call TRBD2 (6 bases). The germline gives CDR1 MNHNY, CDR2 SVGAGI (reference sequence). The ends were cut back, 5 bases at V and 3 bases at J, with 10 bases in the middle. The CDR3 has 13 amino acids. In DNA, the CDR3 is TGTGCCAGCAGTCGACTAGGTAAAGAGACCCAGTACTTC. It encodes CASSRLGKETQYF.

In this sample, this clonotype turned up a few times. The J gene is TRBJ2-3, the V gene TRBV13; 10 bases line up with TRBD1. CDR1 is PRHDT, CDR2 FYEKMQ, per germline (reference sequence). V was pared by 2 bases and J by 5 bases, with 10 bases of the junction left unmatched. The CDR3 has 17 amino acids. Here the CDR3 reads CASSLQPGQGYGDTQYF. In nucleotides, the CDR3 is TGTGCCAGCAGCTTACAACCGGGACAGGGGTATGGAGATACGCAGTATTTT.

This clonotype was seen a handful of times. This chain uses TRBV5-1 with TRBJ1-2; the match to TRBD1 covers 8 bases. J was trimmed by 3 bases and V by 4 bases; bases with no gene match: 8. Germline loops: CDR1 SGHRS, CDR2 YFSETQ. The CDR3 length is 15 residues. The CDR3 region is CASSRDRGKDYGYTF. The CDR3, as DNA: TGCGCCAGCAGCCGAGACAGGGGAAAGGACTATGGCTACACCTTC.

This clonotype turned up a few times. This CDR3 is CASSQDRHSPLHF. The CDR3 DNA follows: TGTGCCAGCAGCCAAGATCGGCATTCACCCCTCCACTTT. The chain uses TRBV14 and TRBJ1-6; D not resolved. The CDR3 covers 13 residues. CDR1 is SGHDN and CDR2 is FVKESK in the germline V gene. With 0 bases removed from V and 8 bases from J, the gap between germline ends came to 5 bases.

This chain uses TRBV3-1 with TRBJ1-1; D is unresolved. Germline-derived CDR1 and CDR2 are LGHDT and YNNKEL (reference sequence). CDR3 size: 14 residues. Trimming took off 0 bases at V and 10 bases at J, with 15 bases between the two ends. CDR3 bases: TGTGCCAGCAGCCAAGATCTAGGCAGTTCGCGAGCTTTCTTT. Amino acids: CASSQDLGSSRAFF.

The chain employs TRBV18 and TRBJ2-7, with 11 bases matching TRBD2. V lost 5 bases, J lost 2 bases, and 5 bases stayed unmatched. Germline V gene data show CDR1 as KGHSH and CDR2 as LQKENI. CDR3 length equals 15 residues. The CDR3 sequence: CASSGPGLAAYEQYF. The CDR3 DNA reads TGTGCCAGCTCAGGACCGGGACTAGCGGCCTACGAGCAGTACTTC.

The DNA of the CDR3 is TGTGCCAGCAGTTTGCACCCAGGGCCCACGGTTGGCTACACCTTC. It specifies CASSLHPGPTVGYTF. The rearrangement links TRBV6-6 to TRBJ1-2, with D perhaps matching TRBD1 (5 bases). The CDR3 covers 15 residues. Trimming cost V 4 bases and J 7 bases, with 19 bases left between them. Germline loops: CDR1 MNHNY, CDR2 SVGAGI (reference sequence).

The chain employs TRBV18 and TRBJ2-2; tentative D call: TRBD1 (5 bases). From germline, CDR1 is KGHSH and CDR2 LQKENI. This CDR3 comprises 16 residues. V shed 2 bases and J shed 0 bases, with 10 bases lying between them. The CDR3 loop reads CASSPKQGSNTGELFF. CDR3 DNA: TGTGCCAGCTCACCAAAGCAGGGCTCGAACACCGGGGAGCTGTTTTTT. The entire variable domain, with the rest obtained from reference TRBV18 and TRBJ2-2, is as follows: NAGVMQNPRHLVRRRGQEARLRCSPMKGHSHVYWYRQLPEEGLKFMVYLQKENIIDESGMPKERFSAEFPKEGPSILRIQQVVRGDSAAYFCASSPKQGSNTGELFFGEGSRLTVL.

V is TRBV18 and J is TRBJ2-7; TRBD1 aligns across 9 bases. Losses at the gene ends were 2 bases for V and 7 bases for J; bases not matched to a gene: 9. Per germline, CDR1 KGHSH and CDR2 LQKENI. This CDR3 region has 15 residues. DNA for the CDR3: TGTGCCAGCTCACCAGGCGGACAGGGGTCGGGTGAGCAGTACTTC. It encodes CASSPGGQGSGEQYF.

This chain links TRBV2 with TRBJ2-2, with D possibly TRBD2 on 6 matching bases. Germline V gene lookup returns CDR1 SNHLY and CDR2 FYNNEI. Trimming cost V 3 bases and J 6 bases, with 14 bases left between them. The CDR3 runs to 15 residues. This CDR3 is CASSDRRDAAGELFF. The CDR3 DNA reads TGTGCCAGCAGTGATCGGCGGGATGCCGCCGGGGAGCTGTTTTTT.

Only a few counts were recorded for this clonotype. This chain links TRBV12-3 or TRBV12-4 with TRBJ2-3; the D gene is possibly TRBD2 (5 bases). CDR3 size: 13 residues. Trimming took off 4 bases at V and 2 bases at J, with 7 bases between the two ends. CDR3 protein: CASSSGLTDTQYF. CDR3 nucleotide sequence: TGTGCCAGCAGTTCCGGACTCACAGATACGCAGTATTTT.

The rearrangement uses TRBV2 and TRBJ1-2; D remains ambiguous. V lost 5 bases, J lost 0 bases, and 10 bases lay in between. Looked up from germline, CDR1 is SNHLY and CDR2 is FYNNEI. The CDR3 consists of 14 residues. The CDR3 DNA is TGTGCCAGCAGTCTTTGGGGAGCTAACTATGGCTACACCTTC. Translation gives CASSLWGANYGYTF.

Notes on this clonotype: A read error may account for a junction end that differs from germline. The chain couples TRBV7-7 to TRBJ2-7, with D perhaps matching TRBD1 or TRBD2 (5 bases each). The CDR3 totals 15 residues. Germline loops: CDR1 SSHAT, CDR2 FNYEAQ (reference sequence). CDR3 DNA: TGTGCTAGCAGCTTAACCGGGGCAGGGTCGGAGGAGCAGTACTTC. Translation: CASSLTGAGSEEQYF.